This TCR beta chain derives from a study of T cell repertoires in cytomegalovirus infection. Study as a whole: Both a matching HLA type and CMV infection were indicated by public TCR beta signatures.

On this clonotype: As yet, its antigen is unknown.

The V and J ends lost 6 bases and 10 bases, in that order; junction bases with no gene match: 9. This CDR3 spans 13 amino acids. CDR1 is DFQATT and CDR2 is SNEGSKA in the germline V gene (reference sequence). Regarding the study as a whole: The response measured ex vivo was dominated by TCR beta clonotypes (HLA-C-restricted and CMV-specific). CMV carriers with the relevant HLA were identified by cumulative public TCR beta family frequency.

TCRdb fed the reads into MiXCR, producing one record per CDR3 protein. The table includes around 210,000 distinct CDR3 sequences, 6.5% detected once. The sequenced sample consisted of PBMCs. The J gene is TRBJ1-6, the V gene TRBV20-1; 7 bases line up with TRBD1. This TCR derives from a human donor in good health (CMV status not recorded). Some clones in this sample may be carry-over from other donors' samples. The CDR3 DNA is TGCAGTGCGATGGACAGGCTCAGGTCACCCCTCCACTTT. Its translation: CSAMDRLRSPLHF.